This TCR beta chain is drawn from a study of cytomegalovirus exposure and HLA in healthy donors (dated 2017 in TCRdb). Concerning the study at large: An earlier analysis of approximately 640 of the donors reported about 250 Gb of sequence data and around 120 million unique TCR beta sequences from roughly 200 million T cells. An early release covering 500 to 750 HLA-typed donors comprised about 300 gigabases of sequencing data and around 80 million unique TCR sequences. Of the 300 to 450 genotyped donors, 75% to 85% were placed in the genetic ancestry cluster associated with self-reported Caucasian donors. The study was designed to test whether signatures of past pathogen exposure could be identified by cataloging public T cell receptors. The T cell repertoires of some 670 subjects were profiled by immunosequencing and related to cytomegalovirus serostatus. Besides the first cohort of 500 to 700 subjects, a separate validation cohort made up of roughly 130 different subjects was used. High-throughput TCR immunosequencing, statistical association of individual TCRs with disease status, and machine learning were combined to predict cytomegalovirus infection status. A later analysis re-examined previously published TCR beta repertoires from over 500 donors and added high-resolution HLA genotyping to investigate patterns of TCR occurrence. In the later analysis, no new phenotypic data were used to find candidate immune exposures; instead, reliance was placed on TCR beta sequences and their occurrence across donors. In an earlier analysis of over 550 of the donors, high-throughput TCR beta sequencing was used to judge whether each TCR beta V gene segment behaved as functional or pseudogenic. Donor age, sex, ethnicity and CMV serostatus were collected together with the repertoire data. In a later genetic analysis, genome-wide SNP genotypes for about 65% of the 666 donors were used, and that subset was treated as a discovery cohort. Every repertoire in the discovery cohort had been generated on one and the same sequencing platform. Class I and class II HLA loci were covered by the typing at four-digit resolution. The number of donors typed differed by locus, with about 629-630 for A, B, C, DRB1 and DQB1, around 500 for DQA1, 606 for DPA1, and approximately 470 for DPB1. A few DR-DQ haplotypes were treated as single units for association and clustering because of strong linkage in the cohort. Among some 410 genotyped donors of the cohort, an average of around 250,000 unique TCR beta nucleotide sequences was sequenced per donor, of which about 20% were non-productive. What the authors observed across the whole study: Several of the top co-occurrence clusters appeared to be linked to parvovirus B19, influenza, CMV and Epstein-Barr virus, according to a later analysis. A few of the identified cytomegalovirus-associated TCR beta chains were confirmed in vitro to be specific for cytomegalovirus antigens. Correlated functional status among segregating V segments might be attributable to linkage disequilibrium, but an unknown experimental factor could not be ruled out. CMV serostatus was the only immune exposure information available for the cohort. In a later analysis, the rate of TCR association differed among HLA loci, with DRB1 alleles having the most associated TCRs and HLA-C alleles having the fewest. In an earlier analysis of several hundred of the donors, most TCR beta V segments were observed in productive rearrangements about 87% or about 30% of the time, broadly matching IMGT annotations. Only TCR beta chains were sequenced in this cohort, and the absence of alpha or paired-chain data limited detectable features. A later genetic analysis associated a missense DCLRE1C variant with V-gene and J-gene trimming of TCR beta chains, and an independent cohort replicated the association. A further reported finding was that TCR beta sequences accurately predicted the HLA-A and HLA-B alleles for most subjects in the first cohort. The 87-base-pair reads could not distinguish some IMGT-functional V segments, including TRBV6-2 and TRBV6-3, so those segments were excluded. The earlier analysis of nearly 600 of the donors excluded over 15 rarely observed V segments, including chromosome 9 orphons, because counts were too low. A cluster of highly shared sequence variants was judged likely to be a technical artifact of the sequencing pipeline. In a later analysis, HLA-associated TCR beta chains were found to be more clonally expanded and to have lower generation probabilities than equally common non-associated chains. Across donors, most TCR sequences were observed very rarely, whereas some public TCRs were present in many individuals. In both the original and validation cohorts, the classifier was reported to diagnose cytomegalovirus status with high specificity and sensitivity. Most CMV-associated TCR beta chains appeared to be HLA-restricted in a later analysis, and the HLA associations seemed to be driven largely by CMV exposure. Presence/absence analyses assumed roughly uniform sequencing depth across donors, an assumption that may not hold. It was suggested by the authors that the approach could potentially be generalized to other disease states and immunological phenotypes. Because HLA typing was unavailable for some donors at each locus, only the typed subset was used in association tests. When HLA alleles, especially DR and DQ, strongly co-occurred, attributing TCR associations to individual alleles was difficult. According to a later genetic analysis, donors in an Asian-associated ancestry cluster had fewer N-insertions in productive TCRs than the roughly 700-donor mean. The study gave a list of 150 to 200 TCR beta chains associated with cytomegalovirus. At a false discovery rate of 0.05, a later analysis linked around 15,000 TCR beta sequences to specific HLA alleles.

The cohort was made up of about 670 healthy bone marrow donors. At the time of sampling, every cohort member was nominally healthy, though immune exposures that went unrecorded were likely present. The donor was CMV seropositive and belonged to the group of 250 to 300 seropositive cohort members. A peripheral blood sample was provided by each donor, and peripheral blood mononuclear cells were used for TCR beta sequencing. Genomic DNA was extracted from the blood cell samples with the Qiagen DNeasy Blood Extraction Kit. Its CDR3 holds 13 amino acids, cysteine through phenylalanine. Only CDR3 DNA remains: 39 bases, in frame from the first base. CDR1 MDHEN and CDR2 SYDVKM are derived from the germline V gene. The V and J ends are trimmed by 6 bases and 3 bases, leaving 8 bases between them. As concerns this clone: Its antigen is not yet known. No per-base quality is available; no much larger clone lies one base away.

Libraries were built with the immunoSEQ multiplex PCR assay. For the multiplex PCR, a mixture combining 60 forward primers for TCR Vbeta segments and 13 reverse primers for TCR Jbeta segments was used. Amplification of the CDR3 region of rearranged TCR beta genes was performed with a multiplex PCR assay on genomic DNA. Amplified TCR beta libraries were sequenced as 87-base-pair reads on the Illumina HiSeq System. The study's processing was this. In a later analysis, some 80 million unique TCR beta chains were counted across the 650 to 750 repertoires, and roughly 11 million of these chains were shared by at least two donors. Raw reads were error-corrected and collapsed into unique sequences by a nearest-neighbor algorithm in which closely related sequences were merged to remove PCR and sequencing errors. V, D and J gene segments were assigned by aligning CDR3 sequences to IMGT reference sequences. For a sequence to be retained, at least a six-nucleotide match to both a V gene segment and a J gene segment was required. Rearrangements were called productive when the CDR3 lacked stop codons and stayed in frame with V and J; all others were non-productive. CDR3 was defined according to IMGT convention as the region running from the second conserved V-encoded cysteine to the conserved J-encoded phenylalanine. The earlier analysis of 450 to 750 of the donors excluded any sequence lacking an unambiguous match to a single V gene segment. An earlier analysis of fewer than 750 of the donors classified V segments as functional when productive rearrangements were above 56.7% and as segregating when the standard deviation between donors was above 5%. A statistical classification framework was built to diagnose cytomegalovirus status from the catalog of TCR beta chain sequences. In a later analysis, TCR nucleotide sequences were compared against IMGT/GENE-DB human TR gene sequences so that V and J genes could be assigned. Using the TCRdist pipeline, a later analysis assigned CDR3 sequences along with most-parsimonious VDJ recombination scenarios. A later analysis defined each TCR beta chain by its CDR3 amino acid sequence plus V-gene family, and excluded reads lacking a unique V-gene family. In a later analysis, around 650 highly shared, low-generation-probability nucleotide sequences were removed to address suspected cross-contamination and a sequencing artifact. In a later analysis, a clonal expansion index for each public chain was calculated from normalized within-repertoire ranks of inferred template counts. A later analysis computed generation probabilities with a VDJ recombination model fitted to out-of-frame rearrangements, and checked the results against IGoR. In a later analysis, TCR-TCR, TCR-HLA and TCR-CMV co-occurrence was scored with hypergeometric tests, and a repertoire-size bias correction was applied to TCR pairs. In a later analysis, false discovery rates were estimated by permuting HLA or CMV assignments 20 times. In a later analysis, co-occurring TCRs were grouped using DBSCAN, and TCRdist sequence similarity was added for clustering within HLA-allele-positive subsets. Co-occurrence clustering excluded repertoires with fewer than 30,000 or more than 120,000 public chains, plus five with anomalous nucleotide sharing. TCRdb carries this immuneACCESS record with in-frame sequences only. Its versions omit some clonotypes, under half of them owing to an unresolved V gene in the studies checked, with the rest unexplained. That table is the source of V, J and clone size, and D and trimming were worked out from the DNA. Within this sample are 250,000 to 350,000 clones, with 80% to 90% of them counted one time only. Less than 4.5% of the sample is held by the ten biggest clonotypes.

The rearranged chain carries TRBV28 and TRBJ2-2, with the D gene call left open. The sample was PBMCs. The receptor was derived from a man between 40 and 49 years old in good health and CMV-seropositive. The DNA sequence is TGTGCCAGCAGAAGCACCTACACCGGGGAGCTGTTTTTT. This encodes CASRSTYTGELFF.